This TCR beta chain originates from a study of T cells in tumors after PD-1 blockade. As for the study in general: Each patient got pembrolizumab 200 mg every 3 weeks or cemiplimab 350 mg every 2 weeks. Daily vismodegib 150 mg continued in a subset of anti-PD-1-treated patients.

Assay used: immunoSEQ multiplex PCR; TCRdb lists only in-frame clones, some missing. The sample lists roughly 50,000 clones, about 84% occurring once. Germline CDR1 is MDHEN and CDR2 is SYDVKM. The CDR3 consists of 15 residues. Trimming stripped 2 bases from V and 0 bases from J, with 8 bases between. The source of this sequence is a human donor with basal cell carcinoma. The material sequenced was PBMCs, taken before anti-PD-1 treatment. The chain links TRBV28 to TRBJ1-5, with D uncertain. The CDR3 coding sequence is TGTGCCAGCAGTTTAGAGGGAAATAGCAATCAGCCCCAGCATTTT. Its protein is CASSLEGNSNQPQHF.